Listed here is a single TCR beta chain. Its antigen is not identified. Sequencing used immunoSEQ multiplex PCR; TCRdb keeps in-frame clones, though not all of them. This sample yields tens of thousands of clones, of which 84% are seen a single time; over 6% belongs to the top ten. The CDR3 length is 14 residues. The germline V and J ends were trimmed by 3 bases and 5 bases, with 12 bases remaining between them. Looked up from germline, CDR1 is SGHRS and CDR2 is YFSETQ. This entry is derived from a study of OX40 agonist ivuxolimab in advanced cancers. For the study at large: Three individuals attained partial responses, comprising one hepatocellular carcinoma case and two cutaneous melanoma cases.

Study-wide results and limits: Still undetermined is the antigen specificity of the expanded peripheral T cells. Averaged across samples, CD8+ T cells carried more expanded clones than CD4+ did. People who partly responded at 0.1-3.0 mg/kg had some of the least clonal expansion seen.

The origin of this receptor is an adult with an advanced solid tumor such as melanoma, head and neck, liver or kidney cancer. This specimen consisted of CD4+ or CD8+ T cells sorted from blood, obtained in a trial of the OX40 agonist ivuxolimab. V is TRBV5-1 and J is TRBJ2-1; D may match TRBD1 or TRBD2 (5 bases each). CDR3 bases: TGCGCCAGCAGCTCCTCCGGGGCACACAATGAGCAGTTCTTC. This sequence encodes CASSSSGAHNEQFF.